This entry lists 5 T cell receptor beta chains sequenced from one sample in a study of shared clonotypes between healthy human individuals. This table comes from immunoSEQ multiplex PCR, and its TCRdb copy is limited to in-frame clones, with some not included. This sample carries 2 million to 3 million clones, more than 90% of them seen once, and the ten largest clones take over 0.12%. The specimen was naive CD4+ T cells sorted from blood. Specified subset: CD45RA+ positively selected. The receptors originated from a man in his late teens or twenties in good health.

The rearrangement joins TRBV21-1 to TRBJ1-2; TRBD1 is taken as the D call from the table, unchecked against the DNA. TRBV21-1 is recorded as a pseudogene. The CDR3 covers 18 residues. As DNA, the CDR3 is TGTGCCAGCACCCAGGGTAAGGTCTCGCCCTACCTCGTCGGTGGCTACACCTTC. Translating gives CASTQGKVSPYLVGGYTF.

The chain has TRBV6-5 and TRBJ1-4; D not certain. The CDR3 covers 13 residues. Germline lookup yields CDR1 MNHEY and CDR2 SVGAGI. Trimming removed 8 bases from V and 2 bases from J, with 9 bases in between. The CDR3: CASSSGTNEKLFF. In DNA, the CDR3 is TGTGCCAGCTCCTCGGGCACTAATGAAAAACTGTTTTTT.

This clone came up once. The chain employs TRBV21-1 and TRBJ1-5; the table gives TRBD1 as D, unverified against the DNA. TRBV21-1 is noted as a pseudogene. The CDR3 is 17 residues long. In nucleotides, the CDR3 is TGTGCCAGCAGCGTTCACAGGGGGCTCGATAGCAATCAGCCCCAGCATTTT. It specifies CASSVHRGLDSNQPQHF.

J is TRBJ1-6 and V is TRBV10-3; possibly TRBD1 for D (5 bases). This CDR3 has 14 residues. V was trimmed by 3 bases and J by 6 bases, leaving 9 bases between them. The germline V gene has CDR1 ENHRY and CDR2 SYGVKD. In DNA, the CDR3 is TGTGCCATCAGTGATTTGGGGACTAATTCACCCCTCCACTTT. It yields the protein CAISDLGTNSPLHF.

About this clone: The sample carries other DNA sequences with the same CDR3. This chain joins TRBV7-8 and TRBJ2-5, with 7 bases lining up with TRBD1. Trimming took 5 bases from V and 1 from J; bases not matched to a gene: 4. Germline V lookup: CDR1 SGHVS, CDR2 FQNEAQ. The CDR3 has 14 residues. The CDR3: CASSPGTVQETQYF. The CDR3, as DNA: TGTGCCAGCAGCCCCGGGACAGTCCAAGAGACCCAGTACTTC.